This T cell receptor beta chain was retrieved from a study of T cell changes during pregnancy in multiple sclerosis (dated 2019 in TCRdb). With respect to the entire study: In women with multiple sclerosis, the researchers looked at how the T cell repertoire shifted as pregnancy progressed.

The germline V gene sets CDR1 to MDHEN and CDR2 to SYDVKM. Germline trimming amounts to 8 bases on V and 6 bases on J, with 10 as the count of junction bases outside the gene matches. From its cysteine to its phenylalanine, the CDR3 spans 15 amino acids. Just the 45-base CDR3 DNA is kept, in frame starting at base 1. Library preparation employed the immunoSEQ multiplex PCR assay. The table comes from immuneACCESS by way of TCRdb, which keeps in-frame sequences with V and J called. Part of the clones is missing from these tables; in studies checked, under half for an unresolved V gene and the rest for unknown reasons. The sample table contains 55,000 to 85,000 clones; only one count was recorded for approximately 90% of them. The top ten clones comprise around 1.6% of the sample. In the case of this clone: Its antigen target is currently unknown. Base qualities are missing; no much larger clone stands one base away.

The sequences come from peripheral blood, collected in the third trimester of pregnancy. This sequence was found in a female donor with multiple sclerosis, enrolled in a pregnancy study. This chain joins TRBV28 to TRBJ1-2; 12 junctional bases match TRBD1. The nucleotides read TGTGCCAGCTCCCCGGGACAGGGGGCTTTCGATGGCTACACCTTC. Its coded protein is CASSPGQGAFDGYTF.